The 14 T cell receptor beta chains below come from one sample, sequenced in a study of blood T cell repertoires in COVID-19. Clones were read by immunoSEQ multiplex PCR, and TCRdb kept only the in-frame ones, dropping some. In the table there are some 130,000 clones, over 80% of which are singletons. The sequenced sample was PBMCs or T cells enriched from blood (not recorded which). These receptors came from a man younger than 40 who had recovered from COVID-19.

The chain combines TRBV19 with TRBJ2-7; 11 bases align to TRBD1. The CDR3 extends over 14 amino acids. The ends lost 3 bases at V and 5 bases at J; junction bases unmatched: 3. The germline gives CDR1 LNHDA, CDR2 SQIVND (reference sequence). CDR3 sequence reads: CASSMGTGGDEQYF. CDR3 nucleotides: TGTGCCAGTAGTATGGGGACAGGGGGTGACGAGCAGTACTTC.

The chain combines TRBV29-1 with TRBJ1-1; D possibly corresponds to TRBD1 (5 bases). The CDR3 length is 14 residues. Trimming shortened V by 0 bases and J by 4 bases, and 12 bases separated the two germline ends. Looked up from germline, CDR1 is SQVTM and CDR2 is ANQGSEA. CDR3 in amino acids: CSVEDRQPGTEAFF. The CDR3 DNA reads as TGCAGCGTTGAAGATCGACAGCCGGGCACTGAAGCTTTCTTT.

The chain is built from TRBV7-6 and TRBJ1-6; D is uncertain. The CDR3 runs to 13 residues. V dropped 3 bases and J dropped 6 bases, with 6 bases sitting between them. The germline V gene has CDR1 SGHVS and CDR2 FNYEAQ. The chain's CDR3 is CASSFGLNSPLHF. Written as DNA, the CDR3 is TGTGCCAGCAGCTTTGGGCTTAATTCACCCCTCCACTTT.

The chain has TRBV15 and TRBJ2-7, with D perhaps matching TRBD1 (5 bases). V lost 2 bases and J lost 7, with 12 bases in between. The CDR3 is 13 residues long. Germline CDR1 LNHNV, CDR2 YYDKDF (reference sequence). This chain's CDR3 is CATSRSRALEQYF. The CDR3 nucleotides are TGTGCCACCAGCAGATCCAGGGCTCTGGAGCAGTACTTC.

The CDR3 sequence is CASSSDRTDRGAEAFF. CDR3 sequence (DNA): TGTGCCAGCAGCTCCGACCGAACTGACAGGGGAGCTGAAGCTTTCTTT. The V call is TRBV14, the J call TRBJ1-1, with TRBD1 matching over 8 bases. The CDR3 has 16 amino acids. V lost 5 bases to trimming and J lost 6 bases; unmatched junction nucleotides: 14. The V gene's germline CDR1 is SGHDN and CDR2 FVKESK.

This clone occurred a few times. This sequence joins TRBV12-3 or TRBV12-4 and TRBJ1-1; no definite D call. This CDR3 has 13 residues. V lost 2 bases and J 1 base, leaving 5 bases between the germline ends. The chain's CDR3 is CASSLMRNTEAFF. The CDR3 nucleotides read TGTGCCAGCAGTTTAATGAGGAACACTGAAGCTTTCTTT.

The rearrangement uses TRBV3-1 (or the pseudogene TRBV3-2) and TRBJ2-7, with D unresolved. V was pared by 1 base and J by 5 bases, with 6 bases between. The germline V gene has CDR1 LGHDT and CDR2 YNNKEL (reference sequence). The CDR3 contains 12 residues. The CDR3 DNA reads TGTGCCAGCAGCCAAGTGGCCCACGAGCAGTACTTC. It encodes CASSQVAHEQYF.

A word on this clone: Other DNA sequences within the sample encode an identical CDR3. The CDR3 protein is CASSLERSYGYTF. The CDR3 nucleotides are TGCGCCAGCAGCTTGGAGCGGAGCTATGGCTACACCTTC. The rearrangement uses TRBV5-1 and TRBJ1-2; D is ambiguous. CDR3 size: 13 residues. The germline gives CDR1 SGHRS, CDR2 YFSETQ. V shed 0 bases and J shed 4 bases, with 7 bases lying between them.

The J gene is TRBJ1-4, the V gene TRBV29-1, with TRBD1 matching 7 bases. The CDR3 spans 14 residues. The germline V gene encodes CDR1 SQVTM and CDR2 ANQGSEA. Unmatched junction bases numbered 9, after V lost 4 bases and J lost 7 bases. CDR3 loop: CSVGPGTAGEKLFF. The CDR3 DNA follows: TGCAGCGTTGGACCCGGGACAGCAGGTGAAAAACTGTTTTTT.

This clone was seen a few times. The gene calls are TRBV4-1 and TRBJ2-2; 9 nucleotides align to TRBD2. This CDR3 spans 16 amino acids. With V trimmed by 0 bases and J by 5 bases, 4 bases remained unmatched. Per the germline V gene, CDR1 is MGHRA and CDR2 is YSYEKL. CDR3 in amino acids: CASSQEALAGTGELFF. CDR3 coding DNA: TGCGCCAGCAGCCAAGAAGCTCTAGCGGGGACCGGGGAGCTGTTTTTT.

The chain couples TRBV12-5 to TRBJ1-2; D unresolved. Between the trimmed V and J ends, which lost 6 bases and 1 base, there was a span of 6 bases. Germline CDR1 LGHNT, CDR2 FRNRAP. The CDR3 loop spans 12 amino acids. The CDR3: CASGLGNYGYTF. Written as DNA, the CDR3 is TGTGCTAGTGGACTTGGTAACTATGGCTACACCTTC.

CDR3 loop: CASRSLAGFSSYNEQFF. CDR3 DNA: TGCGCCAGCAGAAGTCTAGCGGGATTTAGCTCCTACAATGAGCAGTTCTTC. This chain links TRBV5-1 with TRBJ2-1, with 9 nucleotides matching TRBD2. The germline V gene encodes CDR1 SGHRS and CDR2 YFSETQ. The ends lost 5 bases at V and 0 bases at J; junction bases unmatched: 9. This CDR3 is built from 17 residues.

The V and J genes are TRBV28 and TRBJ1-2, with TRBD1 matching over 10 bases. V gave up 5 bases and J gave up 1 base; unmatched junction bases: 7. The CDR3 totals 16 residues. Per the germline V gene, CDR1 is MDHEN and CDR2 is SYDVKM. The CDR3 nucleotides read TGTGCCAGCAGTCTCCCCGGGACAGGGGTTAACTATGGCTACACCTTC. Translated: CASSLPGTGVNYGYTF.

V and J are TRBV6-4 and TRBJ2-7; 7 nucleotides align to TRBD1. This CDR3 contains 15 residues. Germline loops: CDR1 MRHNA, CDR2 SNTAGT. After removal of 3 bases from V and 2 bases from J, the junction contained 7 bases not matched to a gene. CDR3 DNA: TGTGCCAGCAGTGAACAACCGGGACAGCCCTACGAGCAGTACTTC. Amino acid sequence: CASSEQPGQPYEQYF.